The 17 T cell receptor beta chains below all came from one sample that was sequenced in a study of cytomegalovirus exposure and HLA in healthy donors. Primers included in the PCR were 60 Vbeta and 13 Jbeta primers. TCRdb's copy holds only in-frame clones and misses some; the assay was immunoSEQ multiplex PCR. The specimen's table records 150,000 to 200,000 clones. The sample consisted of PBMCs. Every receptor here comes from a woman younger than 35 in good health and CMV-seropositive.

V and J are TRBV7-3 and TRBJ2-1; TRBD2 matches at 8 bases. Trimming took 5 bases from V and 10 from J; bases not matched to a gene: 7. The CDR3 has 13 amino acids. Germline CDR1 and CDR2: SGHTA and FQGTGA. CDR3 in amino acids: CASSDGLAQEQFF. The CDR3 bases are TGTGCCAGCAGCGACGGACTAGCTCAGGAGCAGTTCTTC.

V and J are TRBV5-1 and TRBJ1-1; 7 nucleotides align to TRBD1. Per the germline V gene, CDR1 is SGHRS and CDR2 is YFSETQ. There are 15 residues in the CDR3. V shed 0 bases and J 6 bases; nucleotides not matched to a gene: 8. CDR3 bases: TGCGCCAGCAGCTTGGCAATCGACAGGGATTCTGAAGCTTTCTTT. It yields the protein CASSLAIDRDSEAFF.

The V and J genes are TRBV13 and TRBJ2-1; 9 bases match TRBD2. CDR1 PRHDT and CDR2 FYEKMQ come from the germline V gene (reference sequence). There are 11 residues in the CDR3. Trimming took 5 bases from V and 12 from J; bases not matched to a gene: 2. CDR3: CASSRGGGQFF. Written as DNA, the CDR3 is TGTGCCAGCAGCCGCGGGGGGGGGCAGTTCTTC.

The gene calls are TRBV7-8 and TRBJ1-2; D possibly corresponds to TRBD1 (6 bases). CDR1 is SGHVS and CDR2 is FQNEAQ in the germline V gene. The CDR3 is 15 residues long. Trimming left V 4 bases short and J 5 bases short, with 17 bases between. CDR3 loop: CASSSETGSQYGYTF. The CDR3 bases are TGTGCCAGCAGCTCCGAAACAGGGTCCCAGTATGGCTACACCTTC.

V gene TRBV4-1 combines with J gene TRBJ2-1; no reliable D call. Germline V gene data show CDR1 as MGHRA and CDR2 as YSYEKL. Trimming removed 2 bases at V and 5 bases at J, with 7 bases between. This CDR3 comprises 13 residues. CDR3 sequence: CASSQTGHNEQFF. In DNA form, the CDR3 reads TGCGCCAGCAGCCAAACGGGTCACAATGAGCAGTTCTTC.

V is TRBV2 and J is TRBJ1-2, with a possible D match to TRBD1 (5 bases). The CDR3 runs 14 residues. Trimming stripped 3 bases from V and 8 bases from J, with 16 bases between. Germline assignment: CDR1 SNHLY and CDR2 FYNNEI. In DNA form, the CDR3 reads TGTGCCAGCAGTGACGAGCGGGGGGAGGGAGGCTACACCTTC. Amino acid sequence: CASSDERGEGGYTF.

V and J are TRBV2 and TRBJ1-3; 7 bases map to TRBD1. The CDR3 consists of 14 residues. The V and J ends lost 7 bases and 0 bases, in that order; junction bases with no gene match: 3. CDR1 is SNHLY and CDR2 is FYNNEI in the germline V gene. As DNA, the CDR3 is TGTGCCAGCAACCAGGGGGGCTCTGGAAACACCATATATTTT. Its protein is CASNQGGSGNTIYF.

CDR3 DNA sequence: TGTGCCAGCAGTGACACCAGCTATGGCTACACCTTC. Protein sequence: CASSDTSYGYTF. This chain uses TRBV6-4 with TRBJ1-2; D uncertain. The CDR3 extends over 12 amino acids. Trimming took off 2 bases at V and 4 bases at J, with 5 bases between the two ends. Germline CDR1 reads MRHNA; CDR2 reads SNTAGT.

J is TRBJ2-1 and V is TRBV18; the match to TRBD1 covers 11 bases. The V gene end was trimmed by 5 bases and the J gene end by 5 bases; junction bases not matched to a gene: 17. Germline V gene lookup returns CDR1 KGHSH and CDR2 LQKENI. The CDR3 covers 19 residues. DNA for the CDR3: TGTGCCAGCTCATCGCGGGACAGGGGGTTCGGGACTAACAACAATGAGCAGTTCTTC. It codes for CASSSRDRGFGTNNNEQFF.

The CDR3 DNA follows: TGTGCCAGCAGCTTGGGTCTAGCGAGCGAGCAGTACTTC. It codes for CASSLGLASEQYF. The chain recombines TRBV5-4 with TRBJ2-7; D may be TRBD2 (6 bases). The germline CDR1 and CDR2 sequences are SGHNT and YYREEE (reference sequence). Trimming shortened V by 0 bases and J by 6 bases, and 10 bases separated the two germline ends. This CDR3 is 13 amino acids long.

The chain joins TRBV9 to TRBJ2-2; 10 positions agree with TRBD2. This CDR3 is 14 amino acids long. V dropped 6 bases and J dropped 6; count of bases not matched to a gene: 5. Germline assignment: CDR1 SGDLS and CDR2 YYNGEE. In DNA, the CDR3 is TGTGCCAGCACTAAGCGGGGGGGCGCCGGGGAGCTGTTTTTT. Translating gives CASTKRGGAGELFF.

The chain joins TRBV19 to TRBJ1-2; perhaps TRBD1 as D (6 bases). The CDR3 loop spans 14 amino acids. The V end lost 6 bases, the J end lost 4 bases, and 15 bases lay between the germline ends. Germline V lookup: CDR1 LNHDA, CDR2 SQIVND (reference sequence). The CDR3 DNA reads as TGTGCCAGTAGATCGGCGGACAGAATCTATGGCTACACCTTC. This translates into CASRSADRIYGYTF.

The V and J genes are TRBV19 and TRBJ1-5; 8 positions agree with TRBD1. The CDR3 has 15 amino acids. Trimming took 4 bases from V and 5 from J; bases not matched to a gene: 7. CDR1 and CDR2 from the germline V gene are LNHDA and SQIVND (reference sequence). CDR3: CASSNMDRVHQPQHF. The CDR3 DNA reads TGTGCCAGTAGTAATATGGACAGGGTTCATCAGCCCCAGCATTTT.

The rearrangement links TRBV30 to TRBJ1-1; 7 bases align to TRBD1. Germline V CDR1 and CDR2: GTSNPN, SVGIG (reference sequence). The CDR3 loop spans 11 amino acids. The V gene end was trimmed by 7 bases and the J gene end by 10 bases; junction bases not matched to a gene: 9. CDR3 protein: CAYAGGRGAFF. The DNA of the CDR3 is TGTGCCTACGCAGGGGGGCGGGGAGCTTTCTTT.

The chain recombines TRBV5-4 with TRBJ1-3; D remains unclear. The germline V and J ends were trimmed by 0 bases and 0 bases, with 13 bases remaining between them. This CDR3 is built from 17 residues. CDR1 is SGHNT, CDR2 YYREEE, per germline (reference sequence). This chain's CDR3 is CASSLGRGLSSGNTIYF. CDR3 nucleotides: TGTGCCAGCAGCTTGGGGCGCGGGCTGAGCTCTGGAAACACCATATATTTT.

The chain carries TRBV5-3 and TRBJ2-4; tentatively, D is TRBD2 (7 bases). TRBV5-3 belongs to the ORF category, with a function that is uncertain. V lost 6 bases and J lost 9, with 22 bases in between. The CDR3 is 15 residues long. This CDR3 is CARIRGGALSGIQYF. The CDR3 DNA is TGTGCCAGAATAAGGGGGGGGGCCTTAAGTGGCATTCAGTACTTC.

This CDR3 is CASNNRGRSGQPQHF. The CDR3 DNA reads TGTGCCAGCAATAACAGGGGGCGATCGGGGCAGCCCCAGCATTTT. The chain is built from TRBV6-1 and TRBJ1-5, with 9 bases fitting TRBD1. Germline trimming cut 7 bases from V and 7 bases from J; bases unmatched to any gene: 11. Germline V gene data show CDR1 as MNHNS and CDR2 as SASEGT. This CDR3 has 15 residues.